This TCR beta chain was identified during a study of blood T cell repertoires in COVID-19. This CDR3 spans 15 amino acids. CDR1 and CDR2 (germline): SGHTA, FQGNSA. The trim removed 0 bases at V and 4 bases at J, leaving 5 bases unmatched. This clone was found once. Measured with immunoSEQ multiplex PCR; TCRdb has only the in-frame clones, and not every one. The profile covers fewer than 200,000 clones, with roughly 79% appearing a single time and 10% to 15% taken by the ten largest. This sequence originates from a woman of 80 years or more with COVID-19, enrolled during active disease. The sequencing sample was made of peripheral blood. The chain uses TRBV7-2 and TRBJ2-7; 8 nucleotides match TRBD2. CDR3 DNA: TGTGCCAGCAGCTTAGCAGGGGTAGCGGGGTACGAGCAGTACTTC. It specifies CASSLAGVAGYEQYF.